This T cell receptor (beta chain) is from a study of CD4 and CD8 cells across lung adenocarcinoma regions. Points on this clonotype: At one of its ends the junction is not consistent with the germline gene, which may arise from a read error.

The CDR3 has 14 amino acids. CDR1 MNHEY and CDR2 SVGAGI come from the germline V gene. MiXCR, applied by TCRdb to the PCR reads, yields one record per CDR3 protein. Of 3,000 to 4,000 distinct CDR3 sequences in the sample, about 60% were seen once. Donors had localized lung adenocarcinoma, a non-small cell lung cancer. The sample consisted of CD4+ T cells from the margin of a lung tumor. The clonotype comes from a male donor with lung adenocarcinoma. The CD4 and CD8 labels of this study may be unreliable. The chain couples TRBV6-5 to TRBJ2-2, with a tentative D call TRBD2 (5 bases). CDR3 loop: CASNYLGNTGDLFF. The CDR3 DNA reads TGTGCCAGCAATTACCTGGGGAACACCGGGGATCTGTTTTTT.